This TCR beta chain originates from a study of blood T cell repertoires in COVID-19. Background on the study: The study drew acute and convalescent COVID-19 samples from the United States, Italy and Spain. PBMCs, B-cell-depleted T cells, or T cells provided the cDNA or gDNA that made up the material.

Source study methods: Reference gene primer amplification gave nucleated cell count estimates. TCRdb's table, derived via immunoSEQ multiplex PCR, lists solely in-frame clones and lacks some. From that table come the V and J calls and clone size; the DNA was used to work out D and trimming. There are roughly 89,000 clones in the sample; 80% occur only once, and about a tenth lies in the top ten. This clone was counted a few times. V lost 4 bases, J lost 5 bases, and 17 bases lay in between. This CDR3 is 15 amino acids long. Germline V gene data show CDR1 as SGHDN and CDR2 as FVKESK. This TCR was sampled from a woman between 65 and 79 years old with acute or convalescent COVID-19. The gene calls are TRBV14 and TRBJ1-1; D is unclear. The sample was peripheral blood. CDR3 in DNA: TGTGCCAGCAGCCTACAAACCCCCCGGGGAACTGAAGCTTTCTTT. Translated, it gives CASSLQTPRGTEAFF.